The 8 T cell receptor beta chains in this list originate from one sample, sequenced in a study of shared clonotypes between healthy human individuals. Assay: immunoSEQ multiplex PCR; the TCRdb copy retains only in-frame clones and omits some. Of a few hundred thousand clones detected, less than 97% appear once; the ten largest clones hold about 0.11%. Terminally differentiated effector memory CD45RA+ cells were excluded from the naive CD8 cells, which were CD45RO-negative and positively selected for CCR7. The specimen was naive CD8+ T cells sorted from blood. These receptors originate from a woman in her thirties in good health.

The chain is built from TRBV6-6 and TRBJ2-1; 8 bases match TRBD2. V shed 5 bases, J shed 12 bases, and the junction held 15 bases outside the gene matches. Germline CDR1 is MNHNY and CDR2 is SVGAGI (reference sequence). This CDR3 region has 15 residues. In DNA, the CDR3 is TGTGCCAGCAGTGGGGGACTAGGGCCATTCTTCGGGCAGTTCTTC. Translated: CASSGGLGPFFGQFF.

The chain carries TRBV7-8 and TRBJ2-7; D is perhaps TRBD1 or TRBD2 (5 bases each). Germline loops: CDR1 SGHVS, CDR2 FQNEAQ. The V end was cut by 4 bases, the J end by 3 bases, with 13 bases between. The CDR3 sequence is 14 residues long. This CDR3 is CASSSPGTFYEQYF. The CDR3 DNA follows: TGTGCCAGCAGCTCCCCCGGGACCTTCTACGAGCAGTACTTC.

The chain combines TRBV13 with TRBJ2-1, with D possibly matching TRBD2 (5 bases). Trimming took 4 bases from V and 3 from J, leaving 10 bases between them. Germline V gene data show CDR1 as PRHDT and CDR2 as FYEKMQ (reference sequence). This CDR3 contains 14 residues. This CDR3 is CASSSRDYYNEQFF. The CDR3 DNA sequence: TGTGCCAGCAGCTCCCGGGATTACTACAATGAGCAGTTCTTC.

V gene TRBV29-1 combines with J gene TRBJ2-3; the D is unclear. CDR1 SQVTM and CDR2 ANQGSEA come from the germline V gene. This CDR3 contains 14 residues. V gave up 1 base and J gave up 2 bases, with 10 bases separating them. The CDR3 here is CSVEVLITTDTQYF. The CDR3 DNA reads as TGCAGCGTTGAAGTACTTATCACCACAGATACGCAGTATTTT.

The J gene is TRBJ2-3, the V gene TRBV7-8; D gene ambiguous. CDR1 and CDR2 from the germline V gene are SGHVS and FQNEAQ. This CDR3 has 16 residues. Trimming pared 1 base from V and 5 bases from J, leaving 16 bases between. The CDR3: CASSLDGAPLKDTQYF. The CDR3 DNA sequence: TGTGCCAGCAGCTTAGATGGAGCCCCCTTAAAAGATACGCAGTATTTT.

Notes on this clone: Different DNA sequences within this sample yield the same CDR3. The chain combines TRBV7-9 with TRBJ1-1; D unclear. Trimming shortened V by 1 base and J by 3 bases, and 9 bases separated the two germline ends. Germline V CDR1 and CDR2: SEHNR, FQNEAQ (reference sequence). This CDR3 has 14 residues. CDR3 amino acids: CASSLVAGDTEAFF. DNA for the CDR3: TGTGCCAGCAGCTTAGTCGCAGGAGACACTGAAGCTTTCTTT. Drawing the rest from reference TRBV7-9 and TRBJ1-1, the complete variable domain is DTGVSQNPRHKITKRGQNVTFRCDPISEHNRLYWYRQTLGQGPEFLTYFQNEAQLEKSRLLSDRFSAERPKGSFSTLEIQRTEQGDSAMYLCASSLVAGDTEAFFGQGTRLTVV.

This chain uses TRBV28 with TRBJ2-7; TRBD2 aligns across 7 bases. Germline CDR1 MDHEN, CDR2 SYDVKM. The CDR3 is 14 residues long. J lost 2 bases, V lost 5 bases, and 6 bases had no gene match. The CDR3 loop is CASSQGLQPYEQYF. CDR3 DNA sequence: TGTGCCAGCAGTCAGGGACTACAACCCTACGAGCAGTACTTC. Combining the CDR3 with reference TRBV28 and TRBJ2-7 gives the whole variable domain DVKVTQSSRYLVKRTGEKVFLECVQDMDHENMFWYRQDPGLGLRLIYFSYDVKMKEKGDIPEGYSVSREKKERFSLILESASTNQTSMYLCASSQGLQPYEQYFGPGTRLTVT.

The chain recombines TRBV7-9 with TRBJ1-4; D gene ambiguous. The CDR3 spans 15 residues. Trimming removed 5 bases at V and 3 bases at J, with 13 bases between. Germline V gives CDR1 SEHNR, CDR2 FQNEAQ (reference sequence). The CDR3 sequence is CASSPPQNPNEKLFF. The CDR3 nucleotides are TGTGCCAGCAGCCCTCCCCAGAACCCTAATGAAAAACTGTTTTTT.